The 2 T cell receptor beta chains below were found in one sample sequenced in a study of cytomegalovirus exposure and HLA in healthy donors. The primer mix had 60 Vbeta and 13 Jbeta primers. Only in-frame clones appear in the TCRdb table, and some are missing; sequencing was by immunoSEQ multiplex PCR. The sample has 100,000 to 150,000 clones, 65% to 80% seen once. Sample: PBMCs. These receptors were collected from a woman in her 40s in good health and CMV-seropositive.

J is TRBJ2-3 and V is TRBV27; tentative D call: TRBD2 (6 bases). CDR1 and CDR2 from the germline V gene are MNHEY and SMNVEV (reference sequence). Trimming took 3 bases from V and 5 from J, leaving 12 bases between them. This CDR3 has 14 amino acids. DNA of the CDR3: TGTGCCAGCAGTTTTAATGGGGGGAGAGATACGCAGTATTTT. This codes for CASSFNGGRDTQYF.

The chain uses TRBV5-1 and TRBJ1-1; 8 positions match TRBD1. V trimming: 0 bases; J trimming: 6 bases; junction bases outside the gene matches: 13. This CDR3 has 17 amino acids. From germline, CDR1 is SGHRS and CDR2 YFSETQ. The CDR3 protein is CASSLARGGQADAEAFF. DNA of the CDR3: TGCGCCAGCAGCTTGGCGAGGGGGGGACAGGCGGATGCTGAAGCTTTCTTT.